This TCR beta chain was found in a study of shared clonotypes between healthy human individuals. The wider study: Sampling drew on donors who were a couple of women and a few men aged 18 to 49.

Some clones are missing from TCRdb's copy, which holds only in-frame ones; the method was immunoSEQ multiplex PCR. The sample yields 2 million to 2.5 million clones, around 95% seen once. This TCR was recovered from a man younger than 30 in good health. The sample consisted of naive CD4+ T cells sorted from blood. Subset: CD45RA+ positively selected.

CDR3 sequence reads: CASSEVSGGLRTEAFF. CDR3 nucleotides: TGTGCCAGCAGTGAAGTATCGGGGGGCTTGAGGACTGAAGCTTTCTTT. The genes are TRBV2 and TRBJ1-1; the D gene is possibly TRBD1 (6 bases). This CDR3 is built from 16 residues. V was trimmed by 1 base and J by 5 bases, leaving 17 bases between them. CDR1 is SNHLY, CDR2 FYNNEI, per germline.